This entry describes one TCR beta chain. Its antigen is currently unknown. These data are taken from a study of PD-L1 blockade in urothelial cancer. Overall study: Males with bladder-origin urothelial cancer constituted about 90% of the roughly 30 patients. A median approximately 140,000 T cells were found in blood samples. Once treatment had started, blood was analyzed at 3 weeks (second dose) and again at 6 weeks. General observations from the study: A pretreatment blood TCR clonality that fell below the median predicted better progression-free and overall survival.

Clones were sequenced by immunoSEQ multiplex PCR, and TCRdb holds only the in-frame ones, with some missing. The sample records about 41,000 clones, approximately 80% being singletons. Germline-derived CDR1 and CDR2 are SNHLY and FYNNEI. V lost 2 bases to trimming and J lost 5 bases, with 19 bases between them. This CDR3 is 16 amino acids long. Material: PBMCs, obtained around atezolizumab (anti-PD-L1) treatment. This chain links TRBV2 with TRBJ2-7; no firm D call. The sequence came from a man between 60 and 75 years old with urothelial cancer. CDR3 coding DNA: TGTGCCAGCAGTGAAATATCGCTCCAGGTTTTGGACGAGCAGTACTTC. Its protein is CASSEISLQVLDEQYF.